Sequencing of this T cell receptor (beta chain) was carried out in a study of T-cell memory formation after mild COVID-19 (dated by TCRdb to the early 2020s). Background for the entire study: TCR sequence clusters from the two donors were found to be largely donor specific. In two donors, T-cell clones that expanded and contracted after mild COVID-19 were tracked by sequencing TCRalpha and TCRbeta repertoires over time. Two young, previously healthy adult volunteers, one female and one male, were included in the cohort.

Worth noting for this clonotype: What this receptor recognizes is not known. One base away there is no much larger clone; base qualities are not given.

CDR1 and CDR2 (DFQATT, SNEGSKA) derive from the germline V gene (reference sequence). The CDR3 holds 15 amino acids from the cysteine to the phenylalanine. Only CDR3 DNA is held: 45 bases, read in frame from base 1. Clipping removes 2 bases from V and 7 bases from J, with 7 as the unmatched junction base count. Ficoll-Paque density gradient centrifugation was used to isolate PBMCs. The instrument given in TCRdb is Illumina NovaSeq 6000. Using 5'RACE with constant-segment primers, TCRalpha and TCRbeta cDNA libraries were constructed, with sample barcodes and unique molecular identifiers added in the process. RNA was extracted from every sample with Trizol reagent. The libraries were amplified in two PCR steps, and the second step added a second sample barcode and Illumina TruSeq adapters. Sequencing of libraries was performed on an Illumina NovaSeq with 2 x 150 bp paired-end reads. Regarding the original processing steps: The reads were demultiplexed and collapsed into UMI-guided consensus sequences using migec v1.2.7. Using mixcr v2.1.11, UMI consensuses were aligned to TRA and TRB V and J templates and then assembled into clonotypes. A clonotype was counted as expanded or contracted only if both edgeR and NoisET called the change significant, with noise models trained on biological replicates. edgeR calls used a false discovery rate-adjusted p below 0.01 and a log2 fold-change threshold of 1. PCA with hierarchical clustering of max-normalized trajectories of the 1000 most abundant clonotypes was used as exploratory dynamics analysis. The CD4 or CD8 phenotype of responding clones was assigned using the separately sequenced CD4+ and CD8+ repertoires. TCRdb passed the public sequencing reads through fastp at Q25 and MiXCR, retaining productive beta sequences. CDR3 protein sequences are deduplicated, and each keeps its most common genes and DNA. The V and J calls follow TCRdb's processing rather than the paper's. The sample table holds fewer than 250,000 distinct CDR3 sequences, of which around 25% were seen once. The ten largest clones capture roughly 10% of the sample.

General study outcomes and caveats: The detection of some responding clones in pre-infection memory suggests that pre-existing cross-reactive memory T cells joined the SARS-CoV-2 response. SARS-CoV-2 specificity of the second-wave clones peaking on day 37 was not confirmed. Contracting CD4+ clones appeared mostly in the CM and EM memory subsets, whereas CD8+ clones were enriched in EMRA. From day 15 to 85, contracting clones showed balanced CD4/CD8 phenotypes, whereas a second wave of clones that expanded from day 15 to 37 leaned towards CD4+. The study included only a couple of mild cases, and larger cohorts that include severe cases with pre-infection samples were judged to be necessary.

Sequenced: PBMCs or a T cell subset sorted from them (not recorded which). The chain links TRBV20-1 with TRBJ1-6, and TRBD1 aligns with 8 junction nucleotides. The receptor's source is an adult woman who had mild COVID-19 (a few samples of this study predate the infection). The sample titles of this study are shuffled in the database, so cell type and time point are left out; the donor was told from shared clones. The CDR3 protein: CSARSPDRGNSPLHF. The nucleotides read TGCAGTGCTAGATCTCCCGACAGGGGCAATTCACCCCTCCACTTT.